The clone carrying this TCR beta chain was recorded at least ten times. Antigen specificity is unknown. Germline V lookup: CDR1 SGHRS, CDR2 YFSETQ. Between the trimmed V and J ends, which lost 0 bases and 3 bases, there was a span of 13 bases. The CDR3 runs 15 residues. A library of TCRbeta sequences, prepared with unique molecular identifiers, was generated. TCRdb recomputed calls from the PCR reads with MiXCR, one row per CDR3 protein. The table has around 670,000 distinct CDR3 sequences, about an eighth seen once; the top ten hold 0.79%. These data come from a study of T-cell reconstitution after alpha-beta-depleted transplantation in children. Study conclusions and caveats: After transplant, at about two months, alpha-beta T cells were reportedly derived from several hundred expanded graft clones.

This sequence joins TRBV5-1 and TRBJ2-7, with D tentatively TRBD2 (5 bases). Sequenced material: PBMCs, taken before TCRalphabeta/CD19-depleted stem cell transplant. This clonotype originated in a girl under 10 years old with congenital amegakaryocytic thrombocytopenia, due to receive a stem cell transplant. In nucleotides, the CDR3 is TGCGCCAGCAGCTTGGCTTCGGACTCAGGCTACGAGCAGTACTTC. Translation: CASSLASDSGYEQYF.